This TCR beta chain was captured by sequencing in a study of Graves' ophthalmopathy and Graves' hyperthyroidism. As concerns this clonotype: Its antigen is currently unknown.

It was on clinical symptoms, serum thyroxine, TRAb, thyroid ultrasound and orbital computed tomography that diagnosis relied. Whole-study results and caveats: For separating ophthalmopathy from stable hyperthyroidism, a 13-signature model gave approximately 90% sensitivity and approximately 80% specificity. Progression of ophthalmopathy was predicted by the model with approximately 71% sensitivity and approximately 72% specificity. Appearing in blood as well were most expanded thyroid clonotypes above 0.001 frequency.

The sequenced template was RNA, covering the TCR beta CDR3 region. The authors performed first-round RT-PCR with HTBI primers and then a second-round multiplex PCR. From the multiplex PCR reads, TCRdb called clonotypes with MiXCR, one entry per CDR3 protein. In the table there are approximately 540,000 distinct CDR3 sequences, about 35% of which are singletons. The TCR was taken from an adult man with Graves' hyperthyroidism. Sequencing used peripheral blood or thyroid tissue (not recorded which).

This chain's CDR3 is CASGPPGWTEAFF. The CDR3 DNA reads as TGCGCCAGCGGCCCCCCAGGGTGGACTGAAGCTTTCTTT. The chain joins TRBV5-1 to TRBJ1-1; weak D call: TRBD1 (5 bases). Trimming took 7 bases from V and 5 from J, leaving 15 bases between them. Looked up from germline, CDR1 is SGHRS and CDR2 is YFSETQ. The CDR3 extends over 13 amino acids.